Listed below are T cell receptor beta chains from one sample, sequenced in a study of CD8 T cells in Susac syndrome. TCRdb independently ran MiXCR on the immunoSEQ multiplex PCR reads; one entry per CDR3 protein. Among 150,000 to 200,000 distinct CDR3 sequences listed, approximately 95% were seen once. Sequenced: CD8+ T cells from PBMCs. The origin of the receptors is a human donor with multiple sclerosis. Both conserved end residues are part of each CDR3. D genes are given only for firm matches. Clone size is shown for a subset of rows, as once, few, many or a class of expanded clone.

J gene: TRBJ2-7
clone size: NA
D gene: NA
V gene: TRBV5-1
CDR3 protein: CASSLYTGSGYEQYF
CDR3 DNA: TGCGCCAGCAGCTTGTATACAGGGAGTGGATACGAGCAGTACTTC

J gene: TRBJ1-1
clone size: NA
D gene: TRBD1
V gene: TRBV27
CDR3 protein: CASGGQGLAAFF
CDR3 DNA: TGTGCCAGCGGGGGACAGGGGTTAGCCGCTTTCTTT

J gene: TRBJ2-7
clone size: NA
D gene: TRBD1
V gene: TRBV3-1
CDR3 protein: CASSHKSPWTGSYEQYF
CDR3 DNA: TGTGCCAGCAGCCATAAGTCCCCCTGGACAGGGTCCTACGAGCAGTACTTC

J gene: TRBJ2-7
clone size: NA
D gene: NA
V gene: TRBV7-9
CDR3 protein: CASSWVTGKDEQYF
CDR3 DNA: TGTGCCAGCAGCTGGGTGACAGGAAAGGACGAGCAGTACTTC

J gene: TRBJ2-3
clone size: NA
D gene: TRBD1
V gene: TRBV19
CDR3 protein: CASSERDRVHTQYF
CDR3 DNA: TGTGCCAGTAGCGAACGGGACAGGGTCCATACGCAGTATTTT

J gene: TRBJ2-3
clone size: NA
D gene: NA
V gene: TRBV27
CDR3 protein: CASSLFYTDTQYF
CDR3 DNA: TGTGCCAGCAGTTTATTCTACACAGATACGCAGTATTTT

J gene: TRBJ2-1
clone size: NA
D gene: TRBD2
V gene: TRBV4-2
CDR3 protein: CASSQNPGLATPNEQFF
CDR3 DNA: TGTGCCAGCAGCCAAAACCCGGGACTAGCGACTCCCAATGAGCAGTTCTTC

J gene: TRBJ2-5
clone size: NA
D gene: NA
V gene: TRBV4-1
CDR3 protein: CASSQDVRYRETQYF
CDR3 DNA: TGCGCCAGCAGCCAAGATGTCAGGTATAGAGAGACCCAGTACTTC

J gene: TRBJ2-2
clone size: NA
D gene: NA
V gene: TRBV7-9
CDR3 protein: CASSVAPEKELFF
CDR3 DNA: TGTGCCAGCAGCGTTGCTCCGGAGAAGGAGCTGTTTTTT

J gene: TRBJ2-7
clone size: NA
D gene: TRBD1
V gene: TRBV24-1
CDR3 protein: CATSDRGARDRGRLEQYF
CDR3 DNA: TGTGCCACCAGTGACCGCGGGGCGAGGGACAGGGGGCGCCTGGAGCAGTACTTC

J gene: TRBJ1-6
clone size: once
D gene: NA
V gene: TRBV7-9
CDR3 protein: CASTQAGAGSPLHF
CDR3 DNA: TGTGCCAGCACCCAAGCAGGGGCAGGTTCACCCCTCCACTTT

J gene: TRBJ2-6
clone size: many
D gene: TRBD1
V gene: TRBV7-8
CDR3 protein: CASRGAGTGTSGANVLTF
CDR3 DNA: TGTGCCAGCAGAGGAGCCGGGACAGGAACCTCTGGGGCCAACGTCCTGACTTTC

J gene: TRBJ2-5
clone size: NA
D gene: NA
V gene: TRBV20-1
CDR3 protein: CSAVPRGGTQKFQETQYF
CDR3 DNA: TGCAGTGCTGTCCCCCGGGGCGGCACACAAAAATTTCAAGAGACCCAGTACTTC

J gene: TRBJ1-2
clone size: NA
D gene: TRBD1
V gene: TRBV9
CDR3 protein: CASSVDRQGYGYTF
CDR3 DNA: TGTGCCAGCAGCGTAGATCGACAGGGCTATGGCTACACCTTC

J gene: TRBJ2-1
clone size: NA
D gene: NA
V gene: TRBV19
CDR3 protein: CASTLGNSYNEQFF
CDR3 DNA: TGTGCCAGTACCTTGGGGAACTCCTACAATGAGCAGTTCTTC

J gene: TRBJ2-1
clone size: NA
D gene: NA
V gene: TRBV7-9
CDR3 protein: CASSLNNYNEQFF
CDR3 DNA: TGTGCCAGCAGCCTGAATAACTACAATGAGCAGTTCTTC

J gene: TRBJ2-5
clone size: NA
D gene: TRBD2
V gene: TRBV28
CDR3 protein: CASSHPPGLAGGQETQYF
CDR3 DNA: TGTGCCAGCAGCCACCCCCCCGGGCTAGCGGGGGGACAAGAGACCCAGTACTTC

J gene: TRBJ1-1
clone size: NA
D gene: TRBD1
V gene: TRBV28
CDR3 protein: CASTPTGFQGDTEAFF
CDR3 DNA: TGTGCCAGCACCCCGACAGGCTTTCAGGGGGACACTGAAGCTTTCTTT

J gene: TRBJ2-5
clone size: NA
D gene: NA
V gene: TRBV6-5
CDR3 protein: CASISARGAGETQYF
CDR3 DNA: TGTGCCAGCATTAGTGCGCGCGGAGCTGGAGAGACCCAGTACTTC

J gene: TRBJ2-7
clone size: NA
D gene: NA
V gene: TRBV25-1
CDR3 protein: CATALTGGDEQYF
CDR3 DNA: TGTGCCACGGCTCTCACGGGGGGCGACGAGCAGTACTTC

J gene: TRBJ2-3
clone size: NA
D gene: NA
V gene: TRBV27
CDR3 protein: CASSLSAGGTDTQYF
CDR3 DNA: TGTGCCAGCAGTTTATCGGCGGGTGGGACAGATACGCAGTATTTT

J gene: TRBJ2-1
clone size: NA
D gene: NA
V gene: TRBV20-1
CDR3 protein: CSATGGGGWNEQFF
CDR3 DNA: TGCAGTGCTACCGGCGGCGGGGGCTGGAATGAGCAGTTCTTC

J gene: TRBJ2-1
clone size: NA
D gene: NA
V gene: TRBV20-1
CDR3 protein: CSAREDGSYNEQFF
CDR3 DNA: TGCAGTGCTAGGGAAGACGGGTCCTACAATGAGCAGTTCTTC

J gene: TRBJ2-7
clone size: NA
D gene: TRBD2
V gene: TRBV7-9
CDR3 protein: CASSGSGRIPYEQYF
CDR3 DNA: TGTGCCAGCAGCGGGAGCGGGAGGATCCCCTACGAGCAGTACTTC

J gene: TRBJ2-3
clone size: NA
D gene: TRBD2
V gene: TRBV12-3/TRBV12-4
CDR3 protein: CASSFVAGGRTQYF
CDR3 DNA: TGTGCCAGCAGTTTTGTTGCGGGGGGGCGGACGCAGTATTTT

J gene: TRBJ1-1
clone size: NA
D gene: NA
V gene: TRBV4-1
CDR3 protein: CASSQEVRDVAEAFF
CDR3 DNA: TGCGCCAGCAGCCAAGAGGTCAGGGACGTCGCTGAAGCTTTCTTT

J gene: TRBJ2-2
clone size: NA
D gene: NA
V gene: TRBV29-1
CDR3 protein: CSAVAGNSPGELFF
CDR3 DNA: TGCAGCGCTGTGGCCGGGAACTCACCCGGGGAGCTGTTTTTT

J gene: TRBJ2-7
clone size: once
D gene: NA
V gene: TRBV4-2
CDR3 protein: CASSQEADHEQYF
CDR3 DNA: TGTGCCAGCAGCCAAGAGGCAGACCACGAGCAGTACTTC

J gene: TRBJ2-1
clone size: NA
D gene: NA
V gene: TRBV28
CDR3 protein: CASSDVGAGDYNEQFF
CDR3 DNA: TGTGCCAGCAGTGATGTGGGGGCGGGAGACTACAATGAGCAGTTCTTC

J gene: TRBJ2-1
clone size: NA
D gene: TRBD2
V gene: TRBV20-1
CDR3 protein: CSARGGDYNERFF
CDR3 DNA: TGCAGTGCACGGGGGGGCGACTACAATGAGCGGTTCTTC

J gene: TRBJ2-1
clone size: NA
D gene: NA
V gene: TRBV13
CDR3 protein: CASSLWRYGDEQFF
CDR3 DNA: TGTGCCAGCAGCTTGTGGCGGTATGGCGATGAGCAGTTCTTC

J gene: TRBJ1-1
clone size: NA
D gene: NA
V gene: TRBV5-1
CDR3 protein: CASSLAHLQGWGTEAFF
CDR3 DNA: TGCGCCAGCAGCTTGGCCCATTTACAGGGCTGGGGCACTGAAGCTTTCTTT

J gene: TRBJ1-5
clone size: NA
D gene: NA
V gene: TRBV3-1
CDR3 protein: CASSQDVGQPRHF
CDR3 DNA: TGTGCCAGCAGCCAAGATGTAGGTCAGCCCAGGCATTTT

J gene: TRBJ2-7
clone size: NA
D gene: NA
V gene: TRBV5-1
CDR3 protein: CASSEGPPPREQYF
CDR3 DNA: TGCGCCAGCAGCGAGGGACCCCCACCTCGGGAGCAGTACTTC

J gene: TRBJ1-2
clone size: NA
D gene: NA
V gene: TRBV14
CDR3 protein: CASSQSRDYGYTF
CDR3 DNA: TGTGCCAGCAGCCAGAGCAGGGACTATGGCTACACCTTC

J gene: TRBJ2-5
clone size: NA
D gene: TRBD2
V gene: TRBV12-3/TRBV12-4
CDR3 protein: CASSFGTSLFQETQYF
CDR3 DNA: TGTGCCAGCAGTTTTGGGACTAGCTTGTTCCAAGAGACCCAGTACTTC

J gene: TRBJ2-7
clone size: NA
D gene: NA
V gene: TRBV30
CDR3 protein: CAWRGEAGSYEQYF
CDR3 DNA: TGTGCCTGGAGGGGGGAGGCGGGATCCTACGAGCAGTACTTC

J gene: TRBJ1-1
clone size: NA
D gene: NA
V gene: TRBV12-3/TRBV12-4
CDR3 protein: CASSFGANTEAFF
CDR3 DNA: TGTGCCAGCAGTTTTGGTGCGAACACTGAAGCTTTCTTT

J gene: TRBJ1-6
clone size: NA
D gene: NA
V gene: TRBV25-1
CDR3 protein: CASSEPGIPLHF
CDR3 DNA: TGTGCCAGCAGTGAACCGGGAATACCCCTCCACTTT

J gene: TRBJ1-6
clone size: NA
D gene: NA
V gene: TRBV6-5
CDR3 protein: CASSYQGSPLHF
CDR3 DNA: TGTGCCAGCAGTTATCAAGGTTCACCCCTCCACTTT

J gene: TRBJ1-4
clone size: NA
D gene: NA
V gene: TRBV27
CDR3 protein: CASSHGSTNEKLFF
CDR3 DNA: TGTGCCAGCAGCCACGGATCAACTAATGAAAAACTGTTTTTT

J gene: TRBJ1-1
clone size: NA
D gene: NA
V gene: TRBV15
CDR3 protein: CATSREGTGTEAFF
CDR3 DNA: TGTGCCACCAGCAGAGAAGGAACGGGGACTGAAGCTTTCTTT

J gene: TRBJ2-2
clone size: NA
D gene: NA
V gene: TRBV9
CDR3 protein: CASSATGLIDTGELFF
CDR3 DNA: TGTGCCAGCAGCGCTACGGGACTGATAGACACCGGGGAGCTGTTTTTT

J gene: TRBJ2-1
clone size: NA
D gene: NA
V gene: TRBV11-2
CDR3 protein: CASSLGWYEQFF
CDR3 DNA: TGTGCCAGCAGCTTAGGCTGGTATGAGCAGTTCTTC

J gene: TRBJ1-2
clone size: NA
D gene: TRBD1
V gene: TRBV7-8
CDR3 protein: CASNHRRGPHRDYGYTF
CDR3 DNA: TGTGCCAGCAACCATAGAAGGGGGCCCCATAGAGACTATGGCTACACCTTC

J gene: TRBJ2-3
clone size: NA
D gene: TRBD2
V gene: TRBV6-1
CDR3 protein: CASRPSGGVTDTQYF
CDR3 DNA: TGTGCCAGCAGACCTAGCGGGGGGGTCACAGATACGCAGTATTTT

J gene: TRBJ2-3
clone size: NA
D gene: NA
V gene: TRBV29-1
CDR3 protein: CSGTITGDTQYF
CDR3 DNA: TGCAGCGGAACCATTACAGGAGATACGCAGTATTTT

J gene: TRBJ1-6
clone size: once
D gene: NA
V gene: TRBV5-1
CDR3 protein: CASSLEPKRAQSPLHF
CDR3 DNA: TGCGCCAGCAGCTTGGAACCCAAACGGGCACAATCACCCCTCCACTTT

J gene: TRBJ1-5
clone size: NA
D gene: NA
V gene: TRBV2
CDR3 protein: CASTTSPSKQSAQHF
CDR3 DNA: TGTGCCAGCACCACCAGCCCCTCAAAACAATCAGCCCAGCATTTT

J gene: TRBJ2-7
clone size: once
D gene: TRBD2
V gene: TRBV9
CDR3 protein: CASSGGTSGYEQYF
CDR3 DNA: TGTGCCAGCAGCGGAGGGACTAGCGGCTACGAGCAGTACTTC

J gene: TRBJ2-7
clone size: NA
D gene: NA
V gene: TRBV20-1
CDR3 protein: CSASTRMHYEQYF
CDR3 DNA: TGCAGTGCTAGTACCCGGATGCATTACGAGCAGTACTTC

J gene: TRBJ2-7
clone size: once
D gene: NA
V gene: TRBV29-1
CDR3 protein: CSIFRRGSGQGVNEQYF
CDR3 DNA: TGCAGCATCTTCCGTAGGGGATCGGGCCAGGGCGTCAACGAGCAGTACTTC

J gene: TRBJ2-1
clone size: once
D gene: NA
V gene: TRBV20-1
CDR3 protein: CSARDQWRHSYNEQFF
CDR3 DNA: TGCAGTGCTAGAGATCAATGGCGACACTCCTACAATGAGCAGTTCTTC

J gene: TRBJ2-1
clone size: NA
D gene: NA
V gene: TRBV18
CDR3 protein: CASSPQVNEQFF
CDR3 DNA: TGTGCCAGCTCACCACAAGTCAATGAGCAGTTCTTC

J gene: TRBJ1-2
clone size: once
D gene: NA
V gene: TRBV28
CDR3 protein: CASSPRQDWGYGYTF
CDR3 DNA: TGTGCCAGCAGTCCCCGACAGGACTGGGGCTATGGCTACACCTTC

J gene: TRBJ2-7
clone size: NA
D gene: NA
V gene: TRBV5-6
CDR3 protein: CASSLSLRGTYEQYF
CDR3 DNA: TGTGCCAGCAGCTTGTCTCTAAGGGGTACCTACGAGCAGTACTTC

J gene: TRBJ2-1
clone size: NA
D gene: NA
V gene: TRBV11-2
CDR3 protein: CASSSGTGSSYNEQFF
CDR3 DNA: TGTGCCAGCAGCTCGGGCACCGGCAGCTCCTACAATGAGCAGTTCTTC

J gene: TRBJ1-1
clone size: NA
D gene: NA
V gene: TRBV2
CDR3 protein: CASTPGSTEAFF
CDR3 DNA: TGTGCCAGCACACCGGGGAGCACTGAAGCTTTCTTT

J gene: TRBJ2-7
clone size: NA
D gene: NA
V gene: TRBV2
CDR3 protein: CASSGGFDYEQYF
CDR3 DNA: TGTGCCAGCAGTGGAGGCTTCGACTACGAGCAGTACTTC

J gene: TRBJ1-4
clone size: NA
D gene: NA
V gene: TRBV28
CDR3 protein: CASSTDAGEKLFF
CDR3 DNA: TGTGCCAGCAGCACGGACGCGGGTGAAAAACTGTTTTTT